Described below is a single TCR beta chain sequence and its context. The source of the sample is a study of monozygotic twins with inflammatory bowel disease. Blood (around 2.5 ml) was collected from every donor individually. The CDR3 contains 13 residues. Germline values: CDR1 SQVTM, CDR2 ANQGSEA. From the 5' RACE reads, TCRdb lists one entry per CDR3 protein and no DNA. This table lists under 200,000 distinct CDR3 sequences. This TCR was recovered from a human donor with ulcerative colitis or Crohn's disease, or a healthy co-twin of an affected twin (not recorded which). Sequenced input: blood. This chain joins TRBV29-1 and TRBJ1-6; TCRdb's D call, TRBD1, is unchecked because there is no DNA. The CDR3 loop reads CSVEGTKGDLPHF.